This T cell receptor (beta chain) derives from a study of patients and donors after allogeneic stem cell transplantation. The CDR3 totals 16 residues. The J segment lost 5 bases and the V segment lost 6 bases, leaving 11 bases of the junction unmatched. Germline-derived CDR1 and CDR2 are DFQATT and SNEGSKA (reference sequence). Each CDR3 protein gets one entry after TCRdb re-called the RT-PCR reads with MiXCR. The data hold under 200,000 distinct CDR3 sequences, with approximately 22% observed a single time. The sequenced sample consisted of blood, either unsorted or a sorted T cell fraction (not recorded which). The clonotype was recovered from a human donor who was either an allogeneic HSCT recipient or a stem cell or donor lymphocyte infusion donor (not recorded which). It is not recorded whose cells these are; they may come from a transplant donor. The chain has TRBV20-1 and TRBJ2-1, with 12 bases matching TRBD2. The CDR3 is CSAAKTSGGLHNEQFF. The CDR3 DNA reads as TGCAGTGCCGCTAAGACTAGCGGGGGCCTTCACAATGAGCAGTTCTTC.